This TCR beta chain was found in a study of T cell changes during pregnancy in multiple sclerosis. This CDR3 region has 15 residues. Trimming took off 2 bases at V and 7 bases at J, with 16 bases between the two ends. Germline CDR1 and CDR2: SGHRS and YFSETQ. Sequencing was performed with immunoSEQ multiplex PCR; in TCRdb, only in-frame clones are kept and a portion is missing. The table lists under 25,000 clones, over 75% of them singletons, with 6% to 8.5% in the top ten. The receptor's source is a female donor with multiple sclerosis, enrolled in a pregnancy study. The rearrangement joins TRBV5-1 to TRBJ2-1, with D tentatively TRBD1 (6 bases). The sequencing used CD8+ T cells from peripheral blood mononuclear cells, collected after pregnancy. The CDR3 nucleotides are TGCGCCAGCAGCTTTCGTCAGGGGTTGGGGAATGAGCAGTTCTTC. This translates into CASSFRQGLGNEQFF.